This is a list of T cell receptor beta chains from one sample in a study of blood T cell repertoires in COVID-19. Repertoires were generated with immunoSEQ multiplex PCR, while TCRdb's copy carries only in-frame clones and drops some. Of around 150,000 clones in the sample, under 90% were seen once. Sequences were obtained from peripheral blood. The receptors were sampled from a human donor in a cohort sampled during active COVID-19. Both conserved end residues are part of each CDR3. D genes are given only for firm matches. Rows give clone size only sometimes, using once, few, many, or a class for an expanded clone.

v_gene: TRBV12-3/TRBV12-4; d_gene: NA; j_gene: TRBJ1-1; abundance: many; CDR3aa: CASSKAENTEAFF; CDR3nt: TGTGCCAGCAGTAAAGCCGAAAACACTGAAGCTTTCTTT
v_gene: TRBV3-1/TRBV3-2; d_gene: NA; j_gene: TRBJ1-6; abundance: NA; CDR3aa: CASSLGRGGNSPLHF; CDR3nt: TGTGCCAGCAGCCTGGGGAGGGGCGGTAATTCACCCCTCCACTTT
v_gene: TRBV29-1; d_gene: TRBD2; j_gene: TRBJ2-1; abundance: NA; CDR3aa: CSVDQRGGHNEQFF; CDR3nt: TGCAGCGTTGACCAGCGGGGGGGCCACAATGAGCAGTTCTTC
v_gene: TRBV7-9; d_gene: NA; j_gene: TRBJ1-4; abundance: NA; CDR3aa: CASSHSGGGGNEKLFF; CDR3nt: TGTGCCAGCAGCCATTCCGGGGGGGGCGGAAATGAAAAACTGTTTTTT
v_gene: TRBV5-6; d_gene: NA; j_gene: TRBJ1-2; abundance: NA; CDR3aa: CASSAGWASGYTF; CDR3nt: TGTGCCAGCAGCGCTGGCTGGGCGTCTGGCTACACCTTC
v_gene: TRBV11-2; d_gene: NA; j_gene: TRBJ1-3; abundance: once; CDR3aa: CASSLEGENTIYF; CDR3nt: TGTGCCAGCAGCTTGGAAGGGGAAAACACCATATATTTT
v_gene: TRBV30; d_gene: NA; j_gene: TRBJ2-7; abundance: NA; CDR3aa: CAWGGRPYEQYF; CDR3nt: TGTGCCTGGGGGGGGCGTCCTTACGAGCAGTACTTC
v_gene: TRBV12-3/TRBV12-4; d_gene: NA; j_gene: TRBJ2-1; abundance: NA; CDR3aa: CASSFSGTQRFF; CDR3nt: TGTGCCAGCAGTTTCTCCGGGACTCAGCGGTTCTTC
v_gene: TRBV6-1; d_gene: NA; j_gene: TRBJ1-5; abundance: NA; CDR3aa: CASSEGTMNQPQHF; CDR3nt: TGTGCCAGCAGTGAGGGGACAATGAATCAGCCCCAGCATTTT
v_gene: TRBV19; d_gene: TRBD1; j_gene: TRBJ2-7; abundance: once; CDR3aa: CASSTQAGTDLYEQYF; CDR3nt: TGTGCCAGTAGTACTCAGGCCGGGACAGATCTTTACGAGCAGTACTTC
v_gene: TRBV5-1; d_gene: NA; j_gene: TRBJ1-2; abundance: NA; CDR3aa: CASSFNGEWGYTF; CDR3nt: TGCGCCAGCAGCTTCAACGGGGAGTGGGGCTACACCTTC
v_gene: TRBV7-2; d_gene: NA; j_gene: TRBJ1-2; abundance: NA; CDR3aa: CASSLNMGGGNGYTF; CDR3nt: TGTGCCAGCAGCCTAAATATGGGGGGTGGTAATGGCTACACCTTC
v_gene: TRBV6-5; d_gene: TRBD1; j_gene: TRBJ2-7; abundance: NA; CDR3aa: CASSDRGRFHEQYF; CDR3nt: TGTGCCAGCTCCGACAGGGGGCGCTTCCACGAGCAGTACTTC
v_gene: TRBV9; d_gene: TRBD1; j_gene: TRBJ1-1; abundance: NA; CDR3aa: CASSEPRDRGTLNTEAFF; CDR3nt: TGTGCCAGCAGCGAGCCCCGGGACAGGGGAACCCTGAACACTGAAGCTTTCTTT
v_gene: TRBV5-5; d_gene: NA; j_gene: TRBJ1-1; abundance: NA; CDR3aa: CASSLEGGLTEAFF; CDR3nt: TGTGCCAGCAGCTTGGAAGGGGGTCTCACTGAAGCTTTCTTT
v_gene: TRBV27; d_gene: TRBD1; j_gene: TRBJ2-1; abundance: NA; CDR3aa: CASSLSWGQTYNEQFF; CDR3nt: TGTGCCAGCAGTTTATCATGGGGACAGACCTACAATGAGCAGTTCTTC
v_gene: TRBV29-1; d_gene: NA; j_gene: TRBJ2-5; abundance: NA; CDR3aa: CSASGGPQETQYF; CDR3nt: TGCAGCGCCTCGGGGGGCCCGCAAGAGACCCAGTACTTC
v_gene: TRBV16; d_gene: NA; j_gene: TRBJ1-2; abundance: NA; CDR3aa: CASSQSGRTNYGYTF; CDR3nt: TGTGCCAGCAGCCAATCAGGCAGGACTAACTATGGCTACACCTTC
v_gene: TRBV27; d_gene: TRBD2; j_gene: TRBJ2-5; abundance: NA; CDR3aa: CASSARLAGEETQYF; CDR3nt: TGTGCCAGCAGTGCTAGACTAGCGGGGGAAGAGACCCAGTACTTC
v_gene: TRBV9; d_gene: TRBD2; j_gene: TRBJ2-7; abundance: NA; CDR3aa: CASSPFGGDTYEQYF; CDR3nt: TGTGCCAGCAGCCCATTTGGGGGGGATACCTACGAGCAGTACTTC
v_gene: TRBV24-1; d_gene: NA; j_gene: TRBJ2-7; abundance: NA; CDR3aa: CATSDFTEGAKTYEQYF; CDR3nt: TGTGCCACCAGTGATTTCACGGAGGGGGCGAAGACTTACGAGCAGTACTTC
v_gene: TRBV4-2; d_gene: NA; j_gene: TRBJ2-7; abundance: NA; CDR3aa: CASSQDMGTYEQYF; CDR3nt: TGTGCCAGCAGCCAAGATATGGGCACCTACGAGCAGTACTTC